The 28 T cell receptor beta chains listed next were all sequenced from one sample in a study of OX40 agonist ivuxolimab in advanced cancers. The assay was immunoSEQ multiplex PCR, and TCRdb's table has in-frame clones only and misses some. The sample holds about 14,000 clones; 91% are singletons and the top ten take around 23%. Here the sequenced sample was CD4+ or CD8+ T cells sorted from blood, taken in a trial of the OX40 agonist ivuxolimab. The receptor source for this set is an adult with an advanced solid tumor such as melanoma, head and neck, liver or kidney cancer.

The V and J genes are TRBV4-1 and TRBJ1-6, with D unresolved. The germline gives CDR1 MGHRA, CDR2 YSYEKL. Trimming stripped 1 base from V and 7 bases from J, with 8 bases between. The CDR3 runs to 14 residues. CDR3 coding DNA: TGCGCCAGCAGCCAAGGGCCAGGCAATTCACCCCTCCACTTT. Translating it yields CASSQGPGNSPLHF.

The chain is built from TRBV27 and TRBJ2-7; unclear D gene. From germline, CDR1 is MNHEY and CDR2 SMNVEV (reference sequence). The CDR3 sequence is 16 residues long. The V end lost 5 bases, the J end lost 6 bases, and 23 bases lay between the germline ends. CDR3: CASSHNSGRSYVEQYF. The CDR3 nucleotides read TGTGCCAGCAGTCATAACTCGGGCAGATCCTACGTCGAGCAGTACTTC.

This clone was seen a single time. The chain employs TRBV6-6 and TRBJ2-5; unclear D gene. V was cut by 6 bases and J by 4 bases, with 9 bases left in between. The CDR3 sequence is 12 residues long. The germline V gene encodes CDR1 MNHNY and CDR2 SVGAGI (reference sequence). The CDR3 loop is CASSLTLETQYF. CDR3 sequence (DNA): TGTGCCAGCAGCCTGACCCTAGAGACCCAGTACTTC.

The chain is built from TRBV10-2 and TRBJ2-7, with 8 bases aligning to TRBD1. With 10 bases clipped from V and 3 bases from J, the junction kept 14 bases outside the gene matches. From germline, CDR1 is WSHSY and CDR2 SAAADI. The CDR3 length is 15 residues. CDR3 coding DNA: TGCGCCACCAGGGGGTGGTCCGGGACAGGCTACGAGCAGTACTTC. Translation: CATRGWSGTGYEQYF.

V and J are TRBV29-1 and TRBJ1-1; D is uncertain. The CDR3 runs 10 residues. Between the trimmed V and J ends, which lost 7 bases and 7 bases, there was a span of 10 bases. Germline lookup yields CDR1 SQVTM and CDR2 ANQGSEA. This CDR3 is CSAMDFEAFF. The CDR3 DNA reads as TGCAGCGCTATGGACTTTGAAGCTTTCTTT.

This chain joins TRBV10-3 and TRBJ1-2; no clear D gene. Trimming cost V 7 bases and J 5 bases, with 20 bases left between them. CDR1 is ENHRY and CDR2 is SYGVKD in the germline V gene. The CDR3 extends over 15 amino acids. CDR3 sequence (DNA): TGTGCCATCACTCAGAATCGGGAAGATCATTATGGCTACACCTTC. Translation gives CAITQNREDHYGYTF.

V is TRBV27 and J is TRBJ2-3; 7 nucleotides agree with TRBD1. This CDR3 comprises 14 residues. Trimming cost V 5 bases and J 3 bases; bases outside gene matches: 5. Germline V gene sequence: CDR1 MNHEY, CDR2 SMNVEV (reference sequence). The CDR3 DNA follows: TGTGCCAGCAGTATAGACAGGGTGACAGATACGCAGTATTTT. Protein sequence: CASSIDRVTDTQYF.

This clone showed up just once. This chain's CDR3 is CASSIRQGAGELFF. The CDR3 DNA is TGTGCCAGCAGCATCAGACAGGGTGCCGGGGAGCTGTTTTTT. The chain uses TRBV11-3 and TRBJ2-2, with 7 bases lining up with TRBD1. This CDR3 comprises 14 residues. V was pared by 5 bases and J by 6 bases, with 6 bases of the junction left unmatched. CDR1 is SGHNT and CDR2 is YENEEA in the germline V gene.

The CDR3 DNA reads TGTGCCAGCAGCACAATTTCGAACACTGAAGCTTTCTTT. This gives the protein CASSTISNTEAFF. The gene calls are TRBV5-6 and TRBJ1-1, with D hard to call. This CDR3 comprises 13 residues. The germline V and J ends were trimmed by 4 bases and 1 base, with 8 bases remaining between them. CDR1 and CDR2 (germline): SGHDT, YYEEEE.

CDR3 bases: TGTGCCAGCAGCTTACCTACGGGAGCCCCGGAAGAAAATGAGCAGTTCTTC. This codes for CASSLPTGAPEENEQFF. V gene TRBV7-9 combines with J gene TRBJ2-1; possible D gene TRBD2, 6 bases. Germline V gene sequence: CDR1 SEHNR, CDR2 FQNEAQ (reference sequence). The ends were cut back, 2 bases at V and 7 bases at J, with 21 bases in the middle. This CDR3 has 17 amino acids.

The rearrangement links TRBV5-1 to TRBJ2-1; D is unresolved. The CDR3 has 14 amino acids. V was shortened by 4 bases and J by 8 bases, with 16 bases between the two germline ends. Germline V CDR1 and CDR2: SGHRS, YFSETQ. For the CDR3, the DNA is TGCGCCAGCAGCGCAGGAAGTGGTGACGATGAGCAGTTCTTC. Translation gives CASSAGSGDDEQFF.

The chain has TRBV6-6 and TRBJ1-1; TRBD1 aligns across 7 bases. J was trimmed by 0 bases and V by 5 bases; bases with no gene match: 9. Germline V CDR1 and CDR2: MNHNY, SVGAGI (reference sequence). This CDR3 contains 16 residues. In DNA, the CDR3 is TGTGCCAGCAGTCACGACCCGGGACAGCTGAACACTGAAGCTTTCTTT. Its translation is CASSHDPGQLNTEAFF.

The V call is TRBV7-9, the J call TRBJ2-3, with TRBD2 matching 10 bases. Germline-derived CDR1 and CDR2 are SEHNR and FQNEAQ (reference sequence). This CDR3 is built from 16 residues. V lost 1 base, J lost 3 bases, and 4 bases stayed unmatched. The DNA of the CDR3 is TGTGCCAGCAGCTTAGGTTCTAGCGGGAGTACAGATACGCAGTATTTT. Its translation: CASSLGSSGSTDTQYF.

Comment on this clone: It is unclear where the CDR3 begins or ends on the DNA, so no DNA is shown, and the CDR3 is as TCRdb lists it. The rearrangement links TRBV28 to TRBJ2-7. The CDR3 length equals 15 residues, ends included. Germline V gives CDR1 MDHEN, CDR2 SYDVKM. CDR3 loop: CASSFLAGVSYEQYF.

The genes are TRBV4-1 and TRBJ2-7; 8 bases match TRBD2. V shed 4 bases, J shed 6 bases, and the junction held 14 bases outside the gene matches. CDR3 length equals 16 residues. CDR1 and CDR2 (germline): MGHRA, YSYEKL. CDR3 sequence: CASSPFNTGTSFEQYF. Written as DNA, the CDR3 is TGCGCCAGCAGCCCTTTCAACACCGGGACTAGTTTCGAGCAGTACTTC.

The rearrangement links TRBV9 to TRBJ2-7, with D possibly matching TRBD2 (5 bases). CDR3 length: 14 amino acids. V was shortened by 3 bases and J by 5 bases, with 15 bases between the two germline ends. Per germline, CDR1 SGDLS and CDR2 YYNGEE. CDR3 in amino acids: CASSGSGIPNEQYF. As DNA, the CDR3 is TGTGCCAGCAGCGGCTCCGGGATCCCCAACGAGCAGTACTTC.

The V call is TRBV5-1, the J call TRBJ2-1; possible D gene TRBD2, 5 bases. CDR3 length: 18 amino acids. Germline assignment: CDR1 SGHRS and CDR2 YFSETQ. V dropped 4 bases and J dropped 2 bases, with 22 bases sitting between them. CDR3 sequence: CASSPVGDRADAYNEQFF. For the CDR3, the DNA is TGCGCCAGCAGCCCCGTCGGGGATAGAGCGGATGCCTACAATGAGCAGTTCTTC.

This sequence joins TRBV19 and TRBJ2-5; D is perhaps TRBD1 or TRBD2 (5 bases each). This CDR3 spans 13 amino acids. V dropped 1 base and J dropped 5 bases, with 8 bases sitting between them. Germline CDR1 reads LNHDA; CDR2 reads SQIVND (reference sequence). The chain's CDR3 is CASSIGGWETQYF. Written as DNA, the CDR3 is TGTGCCAGTAGTATAGGGGGGTGGGAGACCCAGTACTTC.

V and J are TRBV9 and TRBJ2-5; 7 bases are shared with TRBD1. Near its end, the DNA agrees better with TRBJ2-7, so the J call may be wrong. This CDR3 contains 15 residues. Germline CDR1 SGDLS, CDR2 YYNGEE. CDR3 in amino acids: CASSGRDSLSYEQYF. DNA of the CDR3: TGTGCCAGCAGCGGCCGGGACAGTCTGTCCTACGAGCAGTACTTC.

V usage is TRBV27 and J usage is TRBJ1-2, with 7 bases matching TRBD1. The ends lost 7 bases at V and 4 bases at J; junction bases unmatched: 15. CDR1 and CDR2 from the germline V gene are MNHEY and SMNVEV (reference sequence). The CDR3 has 16 residues. CDR3 DNA: TGTGCCAGCACCCGATGGCCGGGACAGAATCGCTATGGCTACACCTTC. Protein product: CASTRWPGQNRYGYTF.

The chain carries TRBV4-2 and TRBJ2-5, with D possibly being TRBD1 or TRBD2 (5 bases each). Germline CDR1 LGHNA, CDR2 YNFKEQ. V gave up 1 base and J gave up 5 bases, with 20 bases separating them. The CDR3 totals 17 residues. The CDR3 DNA sequence: TGTGCCAGCAGCCAAGTGGTGGGGGAGCTGGAATGGGAGACCCAGTACTTC. This sequence encodes CASSQVVGELEWETQYF.

CDR3: CASSSTSGSDEQYF. The CDR3 DNA reads as TGTGCCAGCAGTTCAACTAGCGGGAGTGACGAGCAGTACTTC. V is TRBV27 and J is TRBJ2-7, with 11 bases lining up with TRBD2. CDR3 length: 14 residues. Trimming cost V 4 bases and J 5 bases; bases outside gene matches: 4. CDR1 MNHEY and CDR2 SMNVEV come from the germline V gene (reference sequence).

The chain uses TRBV6-1 and TRBJ2-7; D unresolved. Trimming left V 7 bases short and J 3 bases short, with 16 bases between. The germline CDR1 and CDR2 sequences are MNHNS and SASEGT. The CDR3 is 14 amino acids. This chain's CDR3 is CASTSWGADYEQYF. CDR3 in DNA: TGTGCCAGCACTTCCTGGGGTGCCGACTACGAGCAGTACTTC.

The rearrangement joins TRBV9 to TRBJ2-3; D gene unclear. Between the trimmed V and J ends, which lost 4 bases and 2 bases, there was a span of 14 bases. The germline V gene has CDR1 SGDLS and CDR2 YYNGEE. The CDR3 spans 15 residues. CDR3 nucleotide sequence: TGTGCCAGCAGCCAGGTACCAGGTAACACAGATACGCAGTATTTT. It translates to CASSQVPGNTDTQYF. Combining the CDR3 with reference TRBV9 and TRBJ2-3 gives the whole variable domain DSGVTQTPKHLITATGQRVTLRCSPRSGDLSVYWYQQSLDQGLQFLIQYYNGEERAKGNILERFSAQQFPDLHSELNLSSLELGDSALYFCASSQVPGNTDTQYFGPGTRLTVL.

The chain is built from TRBV2 and TRBJ2-1, with TRBD2 identical over 13 bases. After removal of 2 bases from V and 7 bases from J, the junction contained 14 bases not matched to a gene. The CDR3 is made up of 19 amino acids. Looked up from germline, CDR1 is SNHLY and CDR2 is FYNNEI. CDR3 residues: CASSENREGLAGDGNEQFF. The CDR3 nucleotides are TGTGCCAGCAGTGAAAATAGGGAAGGACTAGCGGGAGATGGTAATGAGCAGTTCTTC. Full variable domain (remainder filled in from reference TRBV2 and TRBJ2-1): EPEVTQTPSHQVTQMGQEVILRCVPISNHLYFYWYRQILGQKVEFLVSFYNNEISEKSEIFDDQFSVERPDGSNFTLKIRSTKLEDSAMYFCASSENREGLAGDGNEQFFGPGTRLTVL.

This clone is classed as large. V gene TRBV27 combines with J gene TRBJ2-7; no firm D call. Between the trimmed V and J ends, which lost 5 bases and 5 bases, there was a span of 7 bases. This CDR3 has 11 residues. CDR1 and CDR2 from the germline V gene are MNHEY and SMNVEV (reference sequence). The CDR3, as DNA: TGTGCCAGCAGTCGAGGCCACGAGCAGTACTTC. Translated: CASSRGHEQYF.

The CDR3 DNA sequence: TGTGCCAGCAGCTTAATCGTTAATGAGCAGTTCTTC. Protein product: CASSLIVNEQFF. The chain joins TRBV11-2 to TRBJ2-1; D unresolved. CDR1 and CDR2 (germline): SGHAT, FQNNGV. There are 12 residues in the CDR3. Between the trimmed V and J ends, which lost 2 bases and 7 bases, there was a span of 6 bases.

This clone has only one observation. The chain joins TRBV19 to TRBJ2-7, with 11 bases aligning to TRBD1. Unmatched junction bases numbered 11, after V lost 1 base and J lost 6 bases. The germline V gene has CDR1 LNHDA and CDR2 SQIVND (reference sequence). CDR3 length: 17 amino acids. The CDR3 spells CASSIAGTGGIISEQYF. CDR3 sequence (DNA): TGTGCCAGTAGTATAGCTGGGACAGGGGGTATAATTTCCGAGCAGTACTTC. The full variable domain, completed using reference TRBV19 and TRBJ2-7, is DGGITQSPKYLFRKEGQNVTLSCEQNLNHDAMYWYRQDPGQGLRLIYYSQIVNDFQKGDIAEGYSVSREKKESFPLTVTSAQKNPTAFYLCASSIAGTGGIISEQYFGPGTRLTVT.